This entry lists 21 T cell receptor beta chains sequenced from one sample in a study of memory CD4+ T cells and cytomegalovirus serostatus (dated by TCRdb to between 2018 and 2021). A FACSAria II was used to sort memory CD4+ T cells, defined as single viable CD3+CD4+CD8-CD45RO+ cells. The library was obtained by the immunoSEQ multiplex PCR assay. As stored in TCRdb, this immuneACCESS dataset retains in-frame rearrangements with V and J assigned. A fraction of the clones does not appear; measured against another copy, unresolved V genes explain less than half of the discrepancy, and the remainder lacks a known reason. A total of 41,000 or so clones appear in this sample, roughly 77% of them only once. The top ten constitute 0.79% of the sample. Sequenced: memory CD4+ T cells from blood. The source of these receptors is an adult in good health and CMV-seronegative.

The V call is TRBV5-1, the J call TRBJ2-1; D tentatively reads TRBD1 or TRBD2 (6 bases each). The CDR3 length is 14 residues. Germline CDR1 SGHRS, CDR2 YFSETQ. V lost 4 bases, J lost 2 bases, and 10 bases lay in between. The CDR3 sequence is CASSVGGPYNEQFF. Here the CDR3 DNA reads TGCGCCAGCAGCGTGGGGGGCCCCTACAATGAGCAGTTCTTC.

The chain combines TRBV5-1 with TRBJ2-2; D gene uncertain. V dropped 1 base and J dropped 4 bases, with 11 bases sitting between them. The CDR3 has 15 residues. The germline V gene has CDR1 SGHRS and CDR2 YFSETQ. CDR3 DNA sequence: TGCGCCAGCAGCTTGAAGTCCGTGGGCACCGGGGAGCTGTTTTTT. As protein: CASSLKSVGTGELFF.

The chain combines TRBV6-6 with TRBJ1-2; a weak D match, TRBD1 (5 bases). Germline lookup yields CDR1 MNHNY and CDR2 SVGAGI (reference sequence). V dropped 6 bases and J dropped 6 bases, with 14 bases sitting between them. The CDR3 extends over 13 amino acids. This CDR3 reads CASRYPGTDGYTF. CDR3 sequence (DNA): TGTGCCAGCAGATACCCCGGGACGGATGGCTACACCTTC.

V usage is TRBV15 and J usage is TRBJ1-6, with D perhaps TRBD1 (6 bases). Germline assignment: CDR1 LNHNV and CDR2 YYDKDF (reference sequence). The CDR3 loop spans 17 amino acids. V dropped 0 bases and J dropped 7 bases, with 16 bases sitting between them. CDR3: CATSRDVSGGLNSPLHF. Here the CDR3 DNA reads TGTGCCACCAGCAGAGATGTAAGTGGGGGCCTAAATTCACCCCTCCACTTT.

The J gene is TRBJ2-5, the V gene TRBV7-9; D unresolved. This CDR3 comprises 13 residues. From germline, CDR1 is SEHNR and CDR2 FQNEAQ (reference sequence). V was clipped by 5 bases and J by 5 bases, with 12 bases between them. CDR3 DNA sequence: TGTGCCAGCAGCCCCCGGACCAGGGAGACCCAGTACTTC. Its protein is CASSPRTRETQYF.

The chain links TRBV6-5 to TRBJ1-2; TRBD1 is a possible D gene (6 bases). Trimming took off 2 bases at V and 4 bases at J, with 8 bases between the two ends. CDR3 length: 13 residues. Germline V CDR1 and CDR2: MNHEY, SVGAGI. The CDR3 sequence is CASSYVTGYGYTF. DNA of the CDR3: TGTGCCAGCAGTTACGTGACAGGCTATGGCTACACCTTC.

V is TRBV18 and J is TRBJ2-2; no reliable D call. Germline CDR1 KGHSH, CDR2 LQKENI. The CDR3 covers 13 residues. The V end was cut by 6 bases, the J end by 5 bases, with 10 bases between. In DNA, the CDR3 is TGTGCCAGCTCCCCTTCAATGACCGGGGAGCTGTTTTTT. This codes for CASSPSMTGELFF.

Remarks on this clone: At one end the junction does not follow the germline gene, possibly because of a read error. This chain connects TRBV6-1 to TRBJ1-4; TRBD1 might be the D (6 bases). Germline V CDR1 and CDR2: MNHNS, SASEGT. The CDR3 is made up of 16 amino acids. The CDR3: CASSEVVGRGNEKLFF. CDR3 sequence (DNA): TGTGCCAGCAGCGAAGTCGTAGGCAGGGGAAATGAAAAACTGTTTTTT.

As concerns this clone: A read error may produce the germline difference seen at one junction end. The rearrangement joins TRBV6-6 to TRBJ1-6; no firm D call. Germline CDR1 and CDR2: MNHNY and SVGAGI (reference sequence). The CDR3 is made up of 13 amino acids. The CDR3 here is CATFSGYSSPLHF. Written as DNA, the CDR3 is TGTGCCACCTTCAGCGGTTATAGTTCACCCCTCCACTTT.

The V gene is TRBV2, the J gene TRBJ2-1, with 10 positions matching TRBD2. The germline CDR1 and CDR2 sequences are SNHLY and FYNNEI. This CDR3 contains 15 residues. The junction had 13 bases not matched to a gene; V was cut back by 7 bases and J by 10 bases. The CDR3 here is CASKKMTSGLPEQFF. The DNA for the CDR3 is TGTGCCAGCAAGAAAATGACTAGCGGGCTCCCAGAGCAGTTCTTC.

The genes are TRBV2 and TRBJ1-1; D uncertain. The CDR3 spans 13 residues. V lost 3 bases to trimming and J lost 1 base, with 6 bases between them. Germline CDR1 and CDR2: SNHLY and FYNNEI. CDR3 sequence: CASSDSENTEAFF. CDR3 DNA sequence: TGTGCCAGCAGTGACTCCGAGAACACTGAAGCTTTCTTT. Looking up the rest from reference TRBV2 and TRBJ1-1 gives the full variable domain: EPEVTQTPSHQVTQMGQEVILRCVPISNHLYFYWYRQILGQKVEFLVSFYNNEISEKSEIFDDQFSVERPDGSNFTLKIRSTKLEDSAMYFCASSDSENTEAFFGQGTRLTVV.

This chain uses TRBV7-9 with TRBJ2-3; D gene uncertain. CDR3 length equals 15 residues. The ends were cut back, 3 bases at V and 3 bases at J, with 13 bases in the middle. CDR1 is SEHNR, CDR2 FQNEAQ, per germline (reference sequence). In DNA, the CDR3 is TGTGCCAGCAGCTTCGTCATGGGCCCGACAGATACGCAGTATTTT. Protein sequence: CASSFVMGPTDTQYF. Supplemented by reference TRBV7-9 and TRBJ2-3, the full variable domain reads DTGVSQNPRHKITKRGQNVTFRCDPISEHNRLYWYRQTLGQGPEFLTYFQNEAQLEKSRLLSDRFSAERPKGSFSTLEIQRTEQGDSAMYLCASSFVMGPTDTQYFGPGTRLTVL.

The rearrangement links TRBV6-1 to TRBJ1-5; D unclear. The germline V gene encodes CDR1 MNHNS and CDR2 SASEGT. The CDR3 loop spans 14 amino acids. Trimming took 3 bases from V and 5 from J, leaving 11 bases between them. The CDR3 spells CASSDGQGYQPQHF. CDR3 DNA sequence: TGTGCCAGCAGTGATGGTCAAGGGTATCAGCCCCAGCATTTT.

This clone was seen a handful of times. The sample holds other DNA sequences that translate to the same CDR3. The chain is built from TRBV7-9 and TRBJ2-2; 7 bases are a match to TRBD2. Unmatched junction bases numbered 1, after V lost 1 base and J lost 5 bases. This CDR3 is built from 14 residues. Germline V gene sequence: CDR1 SEHNR, CDR2 FQNEAQ (reference sequence). CDR3 sequence (DNA): TGTGCCAGCAGCTTAGAAGCGGGGACCGGGGAGCTGTTTTTT. It translates to CASSLEAGTGELFF.

The chain joins TRBV12-5 to TRBJ2-5; the D gene is possibly TRBD1 (5 bases). V lost 3 bases to trimming and J lost 1 base, with 15 bases between them. Germline-derived CDR1 and CDR2 are LGHNT and FRNRAP. The CDR3 runs 16 residues. In DNA form, the CDR3 reads TGTGCTAGTGGTTTAGGGCAGGGCACTGTCCAAGAGACCCAGTACTTC. This sequence encodes CASGLGQGTVQETQYF.

This clone is a singleton in its sample. The gene calls are TRBV11-3 and TRBJ2-3, with 8 bases matching TRBD2. This CDR3 region has 16 residues. Germline V CDR1 and CDR2: SGHNT, YENEEA. J was trimmed by 1 base and V by 4 bases; bases with no gene match: 7. The CDR3 nucleotides are TGTGCCAGCAGCTCCGGGTGGCGGGGGGGCACAGATACGCAGTATTTT. This encodes CASSSGWRGGTDTQYF.

With respect to this clone: The same CDR3 also results from other DNA sequences found in this sample. The genes are TRBV7-2 and TRBJ1-5; 9 bases map to TRBD1. J gave up 7 bases and V 5 bases, and 0 bases lay outside the gene matches. The CDR3 runs 12 residues. Per germline, CDR1 SGHTA and CDR2 FQGNSA. This CDR3 is CASSDRGQPQHF. Written as DNA, the CDR3 is TGTGCCAGCAGCGACAGGGGGCAGCCCCAGCATTTT.

This rearrangement joins TRBV7-2 to TRBJ2-5; 7 positions agree with TRBD1. Germline CDR1 reads SGHTA; CDR2 reads FQGNSA. V lost 5 bases and J lost 6; bases outside the gene matches: 6. The CDR3 spans 13 residues. The CDR3 here is CASSTRQGKTQYF. The CDR3 DNA follows: TGTGCCAGCAGCACCCGACAGGGAAAGACCCAGTACTTC.

This rearrangement joins TRBV2 to TRBJ2-6; unclear D gene. The CDR3 contains 12 residues. Germline CDR1 reads SNHLY; CDR2 reads FYNNEI. The ends were cut back, 7 bases at V and 4 bases at J, with 5 bases in the middle. The CDR3 region is CASNPGANVLTF. CDR3 bases: TGTGCCAGCAATCCCGGGGCCAACGTCCTGACTTTC.

The chain carries TRBV7-9 and TRBJ2-7; D ambiguous. Trimming pared 1 base from V and 0 bases from J, leaving 7 bases between. Germline CDR1 is SEHNR and CDR2 is FQNEAQ (reference sequence). The CDR3 runs 14 residues. The CDR3, as DNA: TGTGCCAGCAGCTTAGACGCCAGCTCCTACGAGCAGTACTTC. Translation: CASSLDASSYEQYF.

This clone has more than one count but fewer than ten. The rearrangement joins TRBV11-3 to TRBJ2-2, with D possibly TRBD1 on 6 matching bases. The CDR3 consists of 15 residues. The V end lost 4 bases, the J end lost 5 bases, and 14 bases lay between the germline ends. Per the germline V gene, CDR1 is SGHNT and CDR2 is YENEEA. CDR3 in amino acids: CASSSGGGETGELFF. DNA of the CDR3: TGTGCCAGCAGCTCGGGTGGGGGCGAAACCGGGGAGCTGTTTTTT.